In this sample, the clone carrying this TCR beta chain turned up once. This entry belongs to a study of blood T cell repertoires in COVID-19. Only in-frame clones appear in the TCRdb table, and some are missing; sequencing was by immunoSEQ multiplex PCR. Of a few hundred thousand clones in the sample, 70% to 90% were seen once. This sequence was found in a woman aged 45 to 65 with active or convalescent COVID-19. What was sequenced was peripheral blood.

The CDR3 DNA follows: TGTGCCAGCAGCCAAGGCACAGGGTATATCACTGAAGCTTTCTTT. Its protein is CASSQGTGYITEAFF. The chain joins TRBV3-1 (or the pseudogene TRBV3-2) to TRBJ1-1; TRBD1 might be the D (6 bases). The germline V and J ends were trimmed by 1 base and 4 bases, with 13 bases remaining between them. Looked up from germline, CDR1 is LGHDT and CDR2 is YNNKEL (reference sequence). The CDR3 contains 15 residues.